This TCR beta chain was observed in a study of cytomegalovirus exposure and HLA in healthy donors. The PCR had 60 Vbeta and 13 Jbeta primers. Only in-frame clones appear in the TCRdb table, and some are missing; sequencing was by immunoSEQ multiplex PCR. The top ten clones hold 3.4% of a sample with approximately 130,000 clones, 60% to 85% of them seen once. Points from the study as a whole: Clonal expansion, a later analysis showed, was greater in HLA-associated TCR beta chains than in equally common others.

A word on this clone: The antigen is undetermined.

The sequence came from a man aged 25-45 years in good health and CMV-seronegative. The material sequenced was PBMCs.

CDR3: CASIRGSDEQFF. The DNA of the CDR3 is TGTGCCAGTATAAGGGGCTCGGATGAGCAGTTCTTC. V is TRBV19 and J is TRBJ2-1; D is perhaps TRBD1 (5 bases). Germline CDR1 LNHDA, CDR2 SQIVND (reference sequence). Trimming pared 7 bases from V and 8 bases from J, leaving 12 bases between. The CDR3 is 12 amino acids.